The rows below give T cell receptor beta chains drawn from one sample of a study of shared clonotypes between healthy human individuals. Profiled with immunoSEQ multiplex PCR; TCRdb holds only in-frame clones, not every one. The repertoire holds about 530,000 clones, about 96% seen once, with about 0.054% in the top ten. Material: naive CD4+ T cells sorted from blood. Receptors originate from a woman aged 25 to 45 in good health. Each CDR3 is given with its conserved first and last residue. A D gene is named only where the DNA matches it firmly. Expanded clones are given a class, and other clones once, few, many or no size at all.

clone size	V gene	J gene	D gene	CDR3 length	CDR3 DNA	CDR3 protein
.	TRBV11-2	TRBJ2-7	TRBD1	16	TGTGCCAGCAGCACCGCGGGGACAGGGGGAGCCTACGAGCAGTACTTC	CASSTAGTGGAYEQYF
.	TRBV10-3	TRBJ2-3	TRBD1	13	TGTGCCACAGGGGGCGCGAGCACAGATACGCAGTATTTT	CATGGASTDTQYF
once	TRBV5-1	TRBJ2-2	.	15	TGCGCCAGCAGCTTGGAGGGGACGCGCAACGGGGAGCTGTTTTTT	CASSLEGTRNGELFF
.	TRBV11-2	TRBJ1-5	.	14	TGTGCCAGCAGCTTAGGTCAGGGGAATCAGCCCCAGCATTTT	CASSLGQGNQPQHF
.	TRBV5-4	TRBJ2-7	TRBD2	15	TGTGCCAGCAGCTCATTTAGCGGGAGGGGCGACGAGCAGTACTTC	CASSSFSGRGDEQYF
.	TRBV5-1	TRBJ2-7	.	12	TGCGCCAGCAGCCCCGACTACTACGAGCAGTACTTC	CASSPDYYEQYF
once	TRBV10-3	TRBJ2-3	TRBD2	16	TGTGCCATCAGTGATAGGCTAGCGGGCTTGGGAGATACGCAGTATTTT	CAISDRLAGLGDTQYF
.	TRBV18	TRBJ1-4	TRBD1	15	TGTGCCAGCTCACCCGGACAGGGACATAATGAAAAACTGTTTTTT	CASSPGQGHNEKLFF
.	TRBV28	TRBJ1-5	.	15	TGTGCCAGCAGTTTTCGGACCGGGGGGGGTCAGCCCCAGCATTTT	CASSFRTGGGQPQHF
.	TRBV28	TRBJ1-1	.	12	TGTGCCATCGCTGAGGGTACCACTGAAGCTTTCTTT	CAIAEGTTEAFF
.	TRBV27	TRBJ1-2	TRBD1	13	TGTGCCAGCCGCGACAGGGGGACCTATGGCTACACCTTC	CASRDRGTYGYTF
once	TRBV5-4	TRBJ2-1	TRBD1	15	TGTGCCAGCAGCACGGAGGCAGGGGGTTACAATGAGCAGTTCTTC	CASSTEAGGYNEQFF
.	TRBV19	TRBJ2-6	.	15	TGTGCCAGTAGTACGGCGAACTCTGGGGCCAACGTCCTGACTTTC	CASSTANSGANVLTF
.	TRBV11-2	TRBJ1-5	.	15	TGTGCCAGCAGCTTGGCTGGGGGTGCCAATCAGCCCCAGCATTTT	CASSLAGGANQPQHF
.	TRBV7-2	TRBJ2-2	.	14	TGTGCCAGCAGCTCGGGACAGAACACCGGGGAGCTGTTTTTT	CASSSGQNTGELFF
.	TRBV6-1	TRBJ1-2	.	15	TGTGCCAGCCGGGTAGGGGGTGGGGGCAACTATGGCTACACCTTC	CASRVGGGGNYGYTF
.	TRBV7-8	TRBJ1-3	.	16	TGTGCCAGCAGCTTAAAGCGGTTCAGCTCTGGAAACACCATATATTTT	CASSLKRFSSGNTIYF
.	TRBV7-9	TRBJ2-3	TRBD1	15	TGTGCCAGCAGCTCTGGACAGGGAACCACAGATGCGCAGTATTTT	CASSSGQGTTDAQYF
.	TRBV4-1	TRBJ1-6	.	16	TGCGCCAGCAGCCAAGATGTATCGGACGGTTCTTCACCCCTCCACTTT	CASSQDVSDGSSPLHF
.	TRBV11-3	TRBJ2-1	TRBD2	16	TGTGCCAGCAGCCTGGGGACTAGCGGGAGTTCCGATGAGCAGTTCTTC	CASSLGTSGSSDEQFF
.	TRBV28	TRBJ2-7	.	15	TGTGCCAGCCGGACGGGGGGCCGATTTGTCTACGAGCAGTACTTC	CASRTGGRFVYEQYF
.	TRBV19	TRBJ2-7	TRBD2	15	TGTGCCAGTAGTATAGAACTAGCGACGATCTACGAGCAGTACTTC	CASSIELATIYEQYF
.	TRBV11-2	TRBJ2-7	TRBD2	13	TGTGCCAGCAGCGAGGGACTAGCGTACGAGCAGTACTTC	CASSEGLAYEQYF
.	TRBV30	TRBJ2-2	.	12	TGTGCCTGGAGTAAAGGCACCGGGGAGCTGTTTTTT	CAWSKGTGELFF
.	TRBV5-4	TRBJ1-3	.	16	TGTGCCAGCAGCCTCGATGGCAGGCATTCTGGAAACACCATATATTTT	CASSLDGRHSGNTIYF
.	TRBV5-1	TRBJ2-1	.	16	TGCGCCAGCAGCTTGTCAGGGAGTTTCCCCTACAATGAGCAGTTCTTC	CASSLSGSFPYNEQFF
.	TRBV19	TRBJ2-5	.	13	TGTGCCAGTAGTAGGATTAACCGGGAGACCCAGTACTTC	CASSRINRETQYF
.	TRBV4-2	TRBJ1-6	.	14	TGTGCCAGCAGCCAAGACGGCAACAATTCACCCCTCCACTTT	CASSQDGNNSPLHF
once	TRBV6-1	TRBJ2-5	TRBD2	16	TGTGCCAGCAGTGTGACTAGCGGGAGGGCCCAAGAGACCCAGTACTTC	CASSVTSGRAQETQYF
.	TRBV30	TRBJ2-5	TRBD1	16	TGTGCCTGGAGTGTCGGGACAGGGGCCGGTCAAGAGACCCAGTACTTC	CAWSVGTGAGQETQYF
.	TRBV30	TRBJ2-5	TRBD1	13	TGTGCCTGGAGTCAGGGACAGGGGGAGACCCAGTACTTC	CAWSQGQGETQYF
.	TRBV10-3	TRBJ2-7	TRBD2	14	TGTGCCATCAGTGAGCAGCGGGAGGGCTACGAGCAGTACTTC	CAISEQREGYEQYF
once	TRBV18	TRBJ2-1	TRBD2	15	TGTGCCAGCTCACCCCCGGCGGGAGGGTCCAATGAGCAGTTCTTC	CASSPPAGGSNEQFF
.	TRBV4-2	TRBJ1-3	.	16	TGTGCCAGCAGCCAAGATCACTTAGGAGCTGGAAACACCATATATTTT	CASSQDHLGAGNTIYF
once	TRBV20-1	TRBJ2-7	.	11	TGCAGTGCCCGCCGGCGGCACGAGCAGTACTTC	CSARRRHEQYF
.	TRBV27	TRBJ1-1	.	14	TGTGCCAGCAGTTTACGACGCCCCAACACTGAAGCTTTCTTT	CASSLRRPNTEAFF
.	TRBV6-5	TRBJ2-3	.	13	TGTGCCAGCACCTCAACGTTTACAGATACGCAGTATTTT	CASTSTFTDTQYF
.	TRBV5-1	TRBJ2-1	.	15	TGCGCCAGCAGCTTGGGGCCAGGGGGAGGGAATGAGCAGTTCTTC	CASSLGPGGGNEQFF